These 18 T cell receptor beta chains were all obtained from the same sample, sequenced in a study of T cell repertoires and HLA-DP antigens. No cognate antigen is known for these TCRs. Clones were sequenced by immunoSEQ multiplex PCR, and TCRdb holds only the in-frame ones, with some missing. The sample holds about 73,000 clones, just under 80% seen once. Material: CD4+ T cells from PBMCs. The receptor set was obtained from a man aged 55-75 years in good health and CMV-seronegative.

This clone appeared a single time. The chain combines TRBV28 with TRBJ1-3; D remains ambiguous. CDR1 is MDHEN and CDR2 is SYDVKM in the germline V gene. The CDR3 covers 15 residues. V lost 5 bases to trimming and J lost 4 bases, with 15 bases between them. The CDR3 reads CASSLPLGIGNTIYF. CDR3 nucleotide sequence: TGTGCCAGCAGTCTACCATTGGGTATAGGAAACACCATATATTTT.

This clone has only one observation. J is TRBJ1-4 and V is TRBV6-5; weak D call: TRBD1 (5 bases). The CDR3 is made up of 14 amino acids. Trimming cost V 7 bases and J 3 bases, with 12 bases left between them. Looked up from germline, CDR1 is MNHEY and CDR2 is SVGAGI. CDR3 bases: TGTGCCAGCAACCGGGACGGGCCTAATGAAAAACTGTTTTTT. The encoded protein is CASNRDGPNEKLFF.

This clone appeared a few times. This chain links TRBV7-2 with TRBJ1-5; no definite D call. Trimming removed 1 base at V and 3 bases at J, with 10 bases between. CDR1 and CDR2 (germline): SGHTA, FQGNSA. The CDR3 length is 15 residues. CDR3 bases: TGTGCCAGCAGCTTAGGGGGAGGGTACAATCAGCCCCAGCATTTT. Translated: CASSLGGGYNQPQHF.

V usage is TRBV30 and J usage is TRBJ1-5; D uncertain. Deletions cut 2 bases from V and 0 bases from J, with 8 bases between. CDR1 and CDR2 (germline): GTSNPN, SVGIG (reference sequence). The CDR3 sequence is 14 residues long. The CDR3 DNA reads as TGTGCCTGGAGTACACTGAATAGCAATCAGCCCCAGCATTTT. Encoded protein: CAWSTLNSNQPQHF.

This clone has only a few counts. The V gene is TRBV10-3, the J gene TRBJ1-2, with 8 bases identical to TRBD1. This CDR3 contains 12 residues. Per germline, CDR1 ENHRY and CDR2 SYGVKD. V dropped 8 bases and J dropped 3; count of bases not matched to a gene: 2. The CDR3 DNA reads as TGTGCCATCGGACAGGGAGACTATGGCTACACCTTC. This encodes CAIGQGDYGYTF.

This chain joins TRBV19 and TRBJ2-7; D is possibly TRBD1 (6 bases). The V end was cut by 5 bases, the J end by 6 bases, with 14 bases between. The CDR3 length is 13 residues. In germline, CDR1 is LNHDA, CDR2 SQIVND (reference sequence). DNA for the CDR3: TGTGCCAGTAGTGCGACAGGATCTGGCGAGCAGTACTTC. Its protein is CASSATGSGEQYF.

CDR3 in DNA: TGTGCCAGCAGCTCCCTCCGGGGGATCAGACGACGGGGCTACACCTTC. Translated: CASSSLRGIRRRGYTF. The chain links TRBV11-2 to TRBJ1-2; TRBD1 is a possible D gene (5 bases). V was shortened by 4 bases and J by 8 bases, with 23 bases between the two germline ends. Germline CDR1 reads SGHAT; CDR2 reads FQNNGV. The CDR3 contains 16 residues.

The chain is built from TRBV7-3 and TRBJ2-1; 7 bases agree with TRBD2. Germline trimming cut 5 bases from V and 8 bases from J; bases unmatched to any gene: 9. This CDR3 spans 14 amino acids. In germline, CDR1 is SGHTA, CDR2 FQGTGA. The CDR3 protein is CASSPLAGSHEQFF. In DNA, the CDR3 is TGTGCCAGCAGCCCCTTAGCGGGCTCTCATGAGCAGTTCTTC.

This clone has only a few counts. This sequence joins TRBV6-1 and TRBJ1-2; D gene uncertain. Germline CDR1 reads MNHNS; CDR2 reads SASEGT. V gave up 4 bases and J gave up 2 bases, with 14 bases separating them. The CDR3 runs to 15 residues. The CDR3 DNA sequence: TGTGCCAGCAGTGTCCGGGAGGTATTGAACTATGGCTACACCTTC. As protein: CASSVREVLNYGYTF.

The chain carries TRBV9 and TRBJ2-7; D may match TRBD1 or TRBD2 (6 bases each). Trimming left V 4 bases short and J 0 bases short, with 14 bases between. This CDR3 spans 15 amino acids. Germline lookup yields CDR1 SGDLS and CDR2 YYNGEE. The CDR3 DNA reads TGTGCCAGCAGCAAGGGGGGACTTAGCTCCTACGAGCAGTACTTC. The encoded protein is CASSKGGLSSYEQYF. The complete variable domain, with remaining parts taken from reference TRBV9 and TRBJ2-7, reads DSGVTQTPKHLITATGQRVTLRCSPRSGDLSVYWYQQSLDQGLQFLIQYYNGEERAKGNILERFSAQQFPDLHSELNLSSLELGDSALYFCASSKGGLSSYEQYFGPGTRLTVT.

The chain uses TRBV15 and TRBJ1-5; maybe TRBD1 (6 bases). Trimming removed 0 bases from V and 5 bases from J, with 17 bases in between. CDR3 length: 17 amino acids. Germline CDR1 LNHNV, CDR2 YYDKDF (reference sequence). Here the CDR3 DNA reads TGTGCCACCAGCAGAGAATTTGGCGAGGGGGGATATCAGCCCCAGCATTTT. Protein: CATSREFGEGGYQPQHF.

V and J are TRBV6-1 and TRBJ1-3, with D uncertain. The V end lost 11 bases, the J end lost 3 bases, and 20 bases lay between the germline ends. Germline loops: CDR1 MNHNS, CDR2 SASEGT. The CDR3 has 15 amino acids. DNA for the CDR3: TGTGCCCATCAACCAGGCGTTAGTTATGGAAACACCATATATTTT. This sequence encodes CAHQPGVSYGNTIYF.

The rearrangement uses TRBV7-3 and TRBJ1-1; a possible D gene is TRBD1 (5 bases). Trimming pared 0 bases from V and 3 bases from J, leaving 14 bases between. This CDR3 spans 16 amino acids. The germline gives CDR1 SGHTA, CDR2 FQGTGA. CDR3 nucleotide sequence: TGTGCCAGCAGCTTAACAACAGGCCTGCCCTACACTGAAGCTTTCTTT. Translated: CASSLTTGLPYTEAFF.

Only one count was recorded for this clone. The chain carries TRBV30 and TRBJ1-5; 8 bases fit TRBD1. Germline trimming cut 2 bases from V and 6 bases from J; bases unmatched to any gene: 3. This CDR3 contains 13 residues. CDR1 and CDR2 from the germline V gene are GTSNPN and SVGIG (reference sequence). The CDR3 loop is CAWSNRGIQPQHF. As DNA, the CDR3 is TGTGCCTGGAGTAACAGGGGGATTCAGCCCCAGCATTTT. Full variable domain (outside the CDR3, taken from reference TRBV30 and TRBJ1-5): SQTIHQWPATLVQPVGSPLSLECTVEGTSNPNLYWYRQAAGRGLQLLFYSVGIGQISSEVPQNLSASRPQDRQFILSSKKLLLSDSGFYLCAWSNRGIQPQHFGDGTRLSIL.

This chain connects TRBV4-3 to TRBJ2-2; 8 bases align to TRBD1. V trimming: 7 bases; J trimming: 2 bases; junction bases outside the gene matches: 15. The CDR3 covers 18 residues. CDR1 and CDR2 from the germline V gene are LGHNA and YSLEER. CDR3 region: CASTSKRPGTGNTGELFF. The DNA of the CDR3 is TGCGCCAGCACCTCGAAACGACCCGGGACAGGAAACACCGGGGAGCTGTTTTTT.

The chain recombines TRBV15 with TRBJ1-2, with D uncertain. The V gene lost 0 bases and the J gene lost 4 bases, with 6 bases spanning the gap. The CDR3 runs 13 residues. The germline gives CDR1 LNHNV, CDR2 YYDKDF (reference sequence). The CDR3, as DNA: TGTGCCACCAGCAGAGATGGTGTCTATGGCTACACCTTC. Encoded protein: CATSRDGVYGYTF.

The V call is TRBV7-9, the J call TRBJ2-3, with 10 bases matching TRBD2. Per the germline V gene, CDR1 is SEHNR and CDR2 is FQNEAQ (reference sequence). V trimming: 5 bases; J trimming: 4 bases; junction bases outside the gene matches: 12. The CDR3 totals 17 residues. DNA for the CDR3: TGTGCCAGCAGCCGATGGGGGTCTAGCGGGAGCCCAGATACGCAGTATTTT. This encodes CASSRWGSSGSPDTQYF.

The chain uses TRBV7-2 and TRBJ1-6; a weak D match, TRBD1 (5 bases). V lost 5 bases and J lost 8, with 16 bases in between. Per the germline V gene, CDR1 is SGHTA and CDR2 is FQGNSA. The CDR3 has 15 residues. The DNA for the CDR3 is TGTGCCAGCAGCCCCCGTCGCGGGGGGGATTCACCCCTCCACTTT. Its protein is CASSPRRGGDSPLHF.